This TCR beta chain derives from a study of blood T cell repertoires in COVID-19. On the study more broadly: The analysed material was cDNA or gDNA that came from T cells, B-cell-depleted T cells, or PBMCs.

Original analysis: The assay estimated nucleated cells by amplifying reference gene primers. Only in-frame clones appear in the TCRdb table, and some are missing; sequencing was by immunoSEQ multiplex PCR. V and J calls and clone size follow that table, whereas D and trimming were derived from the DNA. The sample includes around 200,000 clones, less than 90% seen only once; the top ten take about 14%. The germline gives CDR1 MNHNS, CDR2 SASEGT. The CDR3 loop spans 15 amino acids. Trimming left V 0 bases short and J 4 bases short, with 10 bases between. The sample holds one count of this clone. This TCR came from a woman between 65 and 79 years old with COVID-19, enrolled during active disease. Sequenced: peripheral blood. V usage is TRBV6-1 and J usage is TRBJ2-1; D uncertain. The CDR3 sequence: CASSEAPRNYNEQFF. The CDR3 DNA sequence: TGTGCCAGCAGTGAAGCGCCCAGGAATTACAATGAGCAGTTCTTC.